Below, 8 T cell receptor beta chains from the same sample are listed, as sequenced in a study of blood T cell repertoires in COVID-19. Produced via immunoSEQ multiplex PCR; TCRdb's table is partial and in-frame only. The table records about 270,000 clones, roughly 84% of them present only once. Sequences were obtained from peripheral blood. Receptors originate from a human donor in a cohort sampled during active COVID-19.

The chain uses TRBV6-2 or TRBV6-3 and TRBJ2-3; 7 nucleotides match TRBD2. The ends lost 1 base at V and 6 bases at J; junction bases unmatched: 4. This CDR3 has 14 amino acids. From germline, CDR1 is MNHEY and CDR2 SVGEGT. CDR3 sequence reads: CASSYWSGVDTQYF. Here the CDR3 DNA reads TGTGCCAGCAGTTACTGGAGCGGGGTGGATACGCAGTATTTT.

The gene calls are TRBV18 and TRBJ2-2; a possible D gene is TRBD1 (6 bases). The CDR3 has 15 amino acids. The germline V and J ends were trimmed by 3 bases and 6 bases, with 14 bases remaining between them. Per germline, CDR1 KGHSH and CDR2 LQKENI. This CDR3 reads CASSPARGLAGELFF. As DNA, the CDR3 is TGTGCCAGCTCACCGGCCAGGGGCCTAGCCGGGGAGCTGTTTTTT.

This clone was counted between two and nine times. The chain couples TRBV11-2 to TRBJ2-1; the D is unclear. Germline V CDR1 and CDR2: SGHAT, FQNNGV. The CDR3 has 12 residues. Trimming stripped 5 bases from V and 8 bases from J, with 10 bases between. The CDR3 loop reads CASSPFGYEQFF. CDR3 sequence (DNA): TGTGCCAGCAGCCCATTCGGGTATGAGCAGTTCTTC.

This rearrangement joins TRBV5-1 to TRBJ2-1; 14 bases match TRBD2. The germline V gene has CDR1 SGHRS and CDR2 YFSETQ. Trimming at V came to 2 bases and at J to 7 bases, leaving 5 bases not matched to a gene. The CDR3 totals 16 residues. The CDR3 sequence is CASSFHRLAGGNEQFF. The CDR3 region has the DNA TGCGCCAGCAGCTTCCATCGACTAGCGGGGGGGAATGAGCAGTTCTTC.

This sequence joins TRBV12-3 or TRBV12-4 and TRBJ1-1, with unresolved D. Trimming stripped 1 base from V and 4 bases from J, with 7 bases between. The CDR3 has 13 amino acids. CDR3 nucleotide sequence: TGTGCCAGCAGTTTAGGCGGGTCCACTGAAGCTTTCTTT. Encoded protein: CASSLGGSTEAFF.

In regard to this clone: The sample holds other DNA sequences that translate to the same CDR3. This rearrangement joins TRBV5-1 to TRBJ2-5; possible D gene TRBD2, 6 bases. CDR1 and CDR2 (germline): SGHRS, YFSETQ. This CDR3 has 14 amino acids. The V end lost 0 bases, the J end lost 2 bases, and 8 bases lay between the germline ends. The chain's CDR3 is CASSLGGVQETQYF. The CDR3 coding sequence is TGCGCCAGCAGCTTGGGCGGGGTTCAAGAGACCCAGTACTTC.

The rearrangement links TRBV12-3 or TRBV12-4 to TRBJ1-2; TRBD1 matches 8 bases. The V gene end was trimmed by 5 bases and the J gene end by 6 bases; junction bases not matched to a gene: 5. The CDR3 extends over 13 amino acids. For the CDR3, the DNA is TGTGCCAGCAGTGAACAGGGGGGTCATGGCTACACCTTC. Translated: CASSEQGGHGYTF.

V and J are TRBV27 and TRBJ2-3, with 7 bases identical to TRBD1. This CDR3 is 15 amino acids long. V shed 6 bases and J 6 bases; nucleotides not matched to a gene: 12. The germline CDR1 and CDR2 sequences are MNHEY and SMNVEV (reference sequence). The CDR3 loop reads CASRLGTVYGDTQYF. CDR3 sequence (DNA): TGTGCCAGCAGACTCGGGACAGTTTACGGGGATACGCAGTATTTT.